The 3 T cell receptor beta chains below come from one sample, sequenced in a study of spatial heterogeneity in lung cancer. Study-wide results and limits: For expanded intratumoral alpha and beta TCRs, counts tracked tumor mutation counts.

No antigen has been assigned to these receptors. Time point defined: sample taken at primary tumor resection. TCRdb processed the 5' RACE reads anew with MiXCR; each CDR3 protein has one entry. The sample holds around 7,800 distinct CDR3 sequences, under 8.5% seen once. The material was lung tumor tissue, obtained at surgery. These receptor sequences come from a male donor with early-stage non-small cell lung cancer.

Many counts were recorded for this clonotype. This beta chain represents an off-target read in a library built for alpha chains; its size is of limited meaning. The CDR3 DNA follows: TGTGCCAGCAGTTTCACCTTGACTAGCGAATTTTACAATGAGCAGTTCTTC. This translates into CASSFTLTSEFYNEQFF. The V gene is TRBV12-3 or TRBV12-4, the J gene TRBJ2-1, with TRBD2 matching 8 bases. The CDR3 spans 17 residues. Unmatched junction bases numbered 11, after V lost 3 bases and J lost 4 bases.

This clonotype was observed many times. Found in a library prepared for alpha chains, this beta chain is an off-target read, and its abundance has little meaning. The chain is built from TRBV5-4 and TRBJ1-4, with D perhaps matching TRBD1 (6 bases). The V gene's germline CDR1 is SGHNT and CDR2 YYREEE (reference sequence). The ends were cut back, 4 bases at V and 4 bases at J, with 11 bases in the middle. The CDR3 spans 14 residues. This CDR3 reads CASSADRYNEKLFF. DNA for the CDR3: TGTGCCAGCAGCGCGGACAGATATAATGAAAAACTGTTTTTT.

This clonotype is medium-sized (0.01 to 0.1%) in the sample. A library made for alpha chains picked up this beta chain off target, so its size means little. The V and J genes are TRBV28 and TRBJ2-1; D is uncertain. Looked up from germline, CDR1 is MDHEN and CDR2 is SYDVKM. V was pared by 5 bases and J by 3 bases, with 5 bases between. The CDR3 runs 12 residues. CDR3 protein: CASSLYYNEQFF. In DNA, the CDR3 is TGTGCCAGCAGTCTCTACTACAATGAGCAGTTCTTC.